This T cell receptor beta chain comes out of a study of CD8 T cells in ankylosing spondylitis. The study's findings and limits: Certain motif variants had earlier been reported in reactive arthritis synovial fluid and blood.

Germline V lookup: CDR1 SGDLS, CDR2 YYNGEE. Trimming took 4 bases from V and 5 from J; bases not matched to a gene: 6. The CDR3 covers 15 residues. Concerning this clonotype itself: Antigen specificity is unknown.

TCRdb processed the 5' RACE reads anew with MiXCR; each CDR3 protein has one entry. The repertoire consists of tens of thousands of distinct CDR3 sequences, with under 4.5% occurring once and the leading ten covering 4% to 4.5%. This chain connects TRBV9 to TRBJ1-6; TRBD1 matches at 7 bases. This clonotype was obtained from a female donor with ankylosing spondylitis or in good health (not recorded which). Sequencing input: blood, either unsorted or a sorted T cell fraction (not recorded which). Here the CDR3 reads CASSRGTVHNSPLHF. The CDR3, as DNA: TGTGCCAGCAGCCGAGGGACAGTTCATAATTCACCCCTCCACTTT.